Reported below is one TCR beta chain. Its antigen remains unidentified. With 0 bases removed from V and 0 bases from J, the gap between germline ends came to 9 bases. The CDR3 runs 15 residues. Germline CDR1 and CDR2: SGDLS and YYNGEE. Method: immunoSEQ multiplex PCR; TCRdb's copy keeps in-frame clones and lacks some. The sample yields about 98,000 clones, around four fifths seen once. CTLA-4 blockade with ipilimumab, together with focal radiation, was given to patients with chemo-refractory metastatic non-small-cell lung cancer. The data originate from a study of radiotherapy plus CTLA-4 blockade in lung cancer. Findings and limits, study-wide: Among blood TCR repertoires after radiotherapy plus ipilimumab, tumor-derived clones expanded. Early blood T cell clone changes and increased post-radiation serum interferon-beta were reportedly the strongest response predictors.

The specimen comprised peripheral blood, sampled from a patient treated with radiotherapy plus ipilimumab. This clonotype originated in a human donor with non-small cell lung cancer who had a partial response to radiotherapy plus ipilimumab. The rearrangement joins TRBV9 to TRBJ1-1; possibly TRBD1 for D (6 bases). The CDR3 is CASSVGGGMNTEAFF. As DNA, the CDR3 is TGTGCCAGCAGCGTAGGGGGGGGCATGAACACTGAAGCTTTCTTT.